A selection of T cell receptor beta chains follows, all from one sample in a study of cytomegalovirus exposure and HLA in healthy donors. The method was immunoSEQ multiplex PCR; TCRdb's version includes in-frame clones alone and lacks a portion of them. This sample lists 100,000 to 150,000 clones; its ten largest clones have 1.5% to 2%. The sample was PBMCs. These receptors originate from a man aged 18-30 years in good health and CMV-seronegative. Each CDR3 is given with its conserved first and last residue. The D gene is left open where the match is weak.

J gene,D gene,V gene,CDR3 DNA,CDR3 protein
TRBJ1-2,TRBD1,TRBV19,TGTGCCAGTAGTGAAGGGACAGTTTTGATCTCTGGCTACACCTTC,CASSEGTVLISGYTF
TRBJ2-7,TRBD1,TRBV10-3,TGTGCCATCAGTGAAAAGGGACAGAGGTACGAGCAGTACTTC,CAISEKGQRYEQYF
TRBJ2-1,TRBD1,TRBV12-5,TGTGCTAGTGGTTGGACAGGGGGGAATGAGCAGTTCTTC,CASGWTGGNEQFF
TRBJ2-1,NA,TRBV28,TGTGCCAGCAGTTTATATAACAATGAGCAGTTCTTC,CASSLYNNEQFF
TRBJ2-7,NA,TRBV25-1,TGTGCCAGCAGTGCTCTTGACAGGTCCTACGAGCAGTACTTC,CASSALDRSYEQYF
TRBJ2-7,NA,TRBV12-5,TGTGCTAGTGGTTTGGGCGGCTCCTACGAGCAGTACTTC,CASGLGGSYEQYF
TRBJ2-7,NA,TRBV7-8,TGTGCCAGCAGCTTAGTGGTGTCAAGAGGGTCCTACGAGCAGTACTTC,CASSLVVSRGSYEQYF
TRBJ2-7,NA,TRBV29-1,TGCAGCGTTGAATTCGGGAGTCGGTACGAGCAGTACTTC,CSVEFGSRYEQYF
TRBJ1-2,TRBD1,TRBV6-5,TGTGCCAGCAGAACGACAGGGAATGGCTACACCTTC,CASRTTGNGYTF
TRBJ1-2,NA,TRBV2,TGTGCCAGCAGTGGCCGTAGTGACTATGGCTACACCTTC,CASSGRSDYGYTF
TRBJ2-2,NA,TRBV5-5,TGTGCCAGCAGCTTGAGACAGGAAGTGACCGGGGAGCTGTTTTTT,CASSLRQEVTGELFF
TRBJ2-1,NA,TRBV5-4,TGTGCCAGCAGCTTGGAGCCCTACAATGAGCAGTTCTTC,CASSLEPYNEQFF
TRBJ1-2,NA,TRBV15,TGTGCCACCAGCAGAGATACAGTACTTAACTATGGCTACACCTTC,CATSRDTVLNYGYTF
TRBJ1-4,NA,TRBV5-5,TGTGCCAGCAGCTTTTCCCAGGATAATGAAAAACTGTTTTTT,CASSFSQDNEKLFF
TRBJ1-5,NA,TRBV15,TGTGCCACCAGCAGGGCAGAAGGGAGGAGCAATCAGCCCCAGCATTTT,CATSRAEGRSNQPQHF
TRBJ1-3,NA,TRBV7-2,TGTGCCAGCAGCTTAGCAGAGGCAATCTCTGGAAACACCATATATTTT,CASSLAEAISGNTIYF
TRBJ2-7,NA,TRBV9,TGTGCCAGCAGCGTAGATCTAGGGGCATCCTACGAGCAGTACTTC,CASSVDLGASYEQYF
TRBJ2-7,TRBD2,TRBV5-6,TGTGCCAGCAGCTGGGGACTAGAGCCGGAGTACTTC,CASSWGLEPEYF
TRBJ2-3,NA,TRBV7-3,TGTGCCAGCAGCCCCGGTGGGAGTTACGATACGCAGTATTTT,CASSPGGSYDTQYF
TRBJ1-2,NA,TRBV11-2,TGTGCCAGCAGCCAGACAGGTCTTGGCTACACCTTC,CASSQTGLGYTF
TRBJ2-7,TRBD1,TRBV7-3,TGTGCCAGCAGCTTTCCCGGGACAGGACGGGAAGGCGAGGGATGGCAGTACTTC,CASSFPGTGREGEGWQYF
TRBJ1-4,NA,TRBV7-8,TGTGCCAGCAGTCTTCTAGAAAGTGGTGAAAAACTGTTTTTT,CASSLLESGEKLFF
TRBJ1-2,NA,TRBV28,TGTGCCAGCAGTCCCAGGGTATGGGGCTACACCTTC,CASSPRVWGYTF